The rows below give T cell receptor beta chains drawn from one sample of a study of T cells in Graves' hyperthyroidism and ophthalmopathy. TCRdb used MiXCR to reprocess the multiplex PCR reads, holding one entry per CDR3 protein. The sample has hundreds of thousands of distinct CDR3 sequences; around 20% are singletons. The sample comprised blood. Receptors originate from a man aged 35 to 55 with Graves' ophthalmopathy. The CDR3 runs from the conserved cysteine through the conserved F or W. The order of the fields is V gene, D gene, clone size, J gene, CDR3 DNA, CDR3 protein. The D gene is left open where the match is weak. Only some rows state a clone size, as once, few, many or a class for expanded clones.

>TRBV2|.|.|TRBJ1-4
TGTGCCAGCAGGCCCCCGGGCGCTAATGAAAAACTGTTTTTT
CASRPPGANEKLFF
>TRBV20-1|.|few|TRBJ1-5
TGCAGTGTCCACGCACCAGGGACTTACAATCAGCCCCAGCATTTT
CSVHAPGTYNQPQHF
>TRBV3-1|.|many|TRBJ2-7
TGTGCCAGCAGCCCAGCTATCTCCTACGAGCAGTACTTC
CASSPAISYEQYF
>TRBV2|.|.|TRBJ2-1
TGTGCCAGCAGTGAGGACCCGAGCCGCAATGAGCAGTTCTTC
CASSEDPSRNEQFF
>TRBV3-1|.|.|TRBJ1-2
TGTGCCAGCAGCCAAGAGGGGGCGCGGGGCTACACCTTC
CASSQEGARGYTF
>TRBV4-1|.|.|TRBJ2-7
TGCGCCAGCAGCCCGAGCGTCGTTCTGGGGATCTACGAGCAGTACTTC
CASSPSVVLGIYEQYF
>TRBV5-1|.|.|TRBJ1-1
TGCGCCAGCAGCTTAGTATGGGGGCGGGACACTGAAGCTTTCTTT
CASSLVWGRDTEAFF
>TRBV6-5|TRBD2|.|TRBJ2-1
TGTGCCAGCAGCCGTGGGGGGGACCACAATGAGCAGTTCTTC
CASSRGGDHNEQFF
>TRBV7-2|.|many|TRBJ2-7
TGTGCCAGCAGCTTTGGCAGGAACTCCTACGAGCAGTACTTC
CASSFGRNSYEQYF
>TRBV7-8|TRBD1|many|TRBJ2-2
TGTGCCAGCAGCTACCACAGGGGATTGAACACCGGGGAGCTGTTTTTT
CASSYHRGLNTGELFF
>TRBV7-8|TRBD1|.|TRBJ2-2
TGTGCCAGCAGCTTGAATACAGGGGGCACCGGGGAGCTGTTTTTT
CASSLNTGGTGELFF
>TRBV9|.|.|TRBJ1-4
TGTGCCAGCAGCGTTGGGGTGACTAATGAAAAACTGTTTTTT
CASSVGVTNEKLFF
>TRBV2|.|many|TRBJ2-3
TGTGCCAGCAGTGAAATCCCCATTACAGATACGCAGTATTTT
CASSEIPITDTQYF
>TRBV11-1|TRBD2|.|TRBJ2-7
TGTGCCAGCAGATATAGCGGGTCAACCTCCTACGAGCAGTACTTC
CASRYSGSTSYEQYF
>TRBV3-1|.|.|TRBJ2-5
TGTGCCAGCAGCCATCCGCTAAGGGAGACCCAGTACTTC
CASSHPLRETQYF
>TRBV29-1|.|.|TRBJ1-2
TGCAGCGTTGAATCCGTACAGCGCACCTATGGCTACACCTTC
CSVESVQRTYGYTF
>TRBV6-1|.|few|TRBJ2-7
TGTGCCAGCAGTTCTTCCATTGGGGGCAAGTCTTCCTACGAGCAGTACTTC
CASSSSIGGKSSYEQYF
>TRBV30|.|many|TRBJ2-5
TGTGCCTGGAGTGTTAACCTACAAGAGACCCAGTACTTC
CAWSVNLQETQYF
>TRBV19|TRBD2|few|TRBJ2-1
TGTGCCAGTAGTCCATGGACTAGCGGGAGTTTGAATGAGCAGTTCTTC
CASSPWTSGSLNEQFF
>TRBV29-1|.|.|TRBJ2-7
TGCAGCGTTGAAGGCGGCGGAGGGGTCGAGCAGTACTTC
CSVEGGGGVEQYF
>TRBV4-2|TRBD2|few|TRBJ2-2
TGTGCCAGCAGCCCGACTAGCGGGAGGGCCTTGACCGGGGAGCTGTTTTTT
CASSPTSGRALTGELFF
>TRBV7-6|TRBD2|.|TRBJ2-5
TGTGCCAGCAGCCTCAGAATTACCGGGACTAGGGGCCAAGAGACCCAGTACTTC
CASSLRITGTRGQETQYF
>TRBV19|.|few|TRBJ1-2
TGTGCCAGTAGTACCGGGCCAGGAGGTCTTGGCTACACCTTC
CASSTGPGGLGYTF
>TRBV20-1|.|few|TRBJ2-7
TGCAGTGCTAGAGATGCAGCCGAGCAGTACTTC
CSARDAAEQYF
>TRBV28|TRBD2|.|TRBJ2-7
TGTGCCAGCAGTCTGGGACTAGCCGTTCTTGAGCAGTACTTC
CASSLGLAVLEQYF
>TRBV6-1|TRBD2|.|TRBJ2-3
TGTGCCAGCAGTGACTATGAGGCGGGGGGGCCAGATACGCAGTATTTT
CASSDYEAGGPDTQYF
>TRBV12-3/TRBV12-4|TRBD1|few|TRBJ1-3
TGTGCCAGCATCATAAGGCTACAGGGGGCGCATATGCCTGGAAACACCATATATTTT
CASIIRLQGAHMPGNTIYF
>TRBV5-1|TRBD1|few|TRBJ1-2
TGCGCCAGCAGCTTACATGACAGGGTTGTTGGAGCTAACTATGGCTACACCTTC
CASSLHDRVVGANYGYTF